Listed below are T cell receptor beta chains from one sample, sequenced in a study of T-cell reconstitution after alpha-beta-depleted transplantation in children. TCRdb reprocessed the PCR reads with MiXCR, giving one entry per CDR3 protein. This table has about 610,000 distinct CDR3 sequences, about 11% appearing once. Source: PBMCs from the stem cell graft donor, taken from the stem cell graft. These receptors all come from a human donor who donated a stem cell graft to a child with acute myeloid leukemia. Both conserved end residues are part of each CDR3. Each record gives: D gene, clone size, V gene, J gene, CDR3 DNA, CDR3 protein. D genes are given only for firm matches. Size tells how often a clone was seen (once, few, many) or the class of an expanded clone, and some rows leave it out.

>TRBD1|-|TRBV27|TRBJ2-3
TGTGCCAGCAGTTTCGGGACAGTTAGCACAGATACGCAGTATTTT
CASSFGTVSTDTQYF
>-|few|TRBV5-1|TRBJ1-5
TGCGCCAGCAGCCTAGAAACAGGAGTCAATCAGCCCCAGCATTTT
CASSLETGVNQPQHF
>TRBD2|-|TRBV7-2|TRBJ2-1
TGTGCCAGCGTGTTTTCGGGACTAGCGGGAGGATATGAGCAGTTCTTC
CASVFSGLAGGYEQFF
>TRBD1|-|TRBV29-1|TRBJ2-7
TGCAGCGGATGGACAGGGGGAAACGAGCAGTACTTC
CSGWTGGNEQYF
>TRBD1|many|TRBV7-9|TRBJ2-1
TGTGCCAGCCAGGGACAGAACAATGAGCAGTTCTTC
CASQGQNNEQFF
>TRBD1|many|TRBV7-6|TRBJ2-1
TGTGCCAGCAGCCCCGGACAGGGGCAGGGGACTGAGCAGTTCTTC
CASSPGQGQGTEQFF
>-|-|TRBV9|TRBJ2-7
TGTGCCAGCAGCCGAGACATGAACGAGCAGTACTTC
CASSRDMNEQYF
>-|few|TRBV24-1|TRBJ1-6
TGTGCCACCAGTGATTTAATTCCGTTTATCTCGACGGCCAGCTCCTATAATTCACCCCTCCACTTT
CATSDLIPFISTASSYNSPLHF
>-|many|TRBV6-6|TRBJ1-4
TGTGCCGGCGGACATTCCTCTAATGAAAAACTGTTTTTT
CAGGHSSNEKLFF
>-|-|TRBV6-5|TRBJ2-7
TGTGCCAGCAGTTACGGGGGAGCCCCCTACGAGCAGTACTTC
CASSYGGAPYEQYF
>-|-|TRBV4-3|TRBJ2-5
TGCGCCAGCAGCCAAGATTTAGAAGAGACCCAGTACTTC
CASSQDLEETQYF
>TRBD2|-|TRBV5-1|TRBJ2-5
TGCGCCAGCAGATGGACTAGCCGACAACAAGAGACCCAGTACTTC
CASRWTSRQQETQYF
>TRBD1|few|TRBV6-1|TRBJ2-5
TGTGCCAGCACCAGGACAGGGAAAAGGGAGACCCAGTACTTC
CASTRTGKRETQYF
>-|-|TRBV28|TRBJ1-2
TGTGCCAGCAGTTTACAGGGGCGCGGCTACACCTTC
CASSLQGRGYTF
>TRBD2|-|TRBV7-8|TRBJ2-5
TGTGCCAGCAGCTTCGCGGGAGGGGCCTCAGAGACCCAGTACTTC
CASSFAGGASETQYF
>-|-|TRBV10-3|TRBJ2-1
TGTGCCATCAGCGGTTCAGTAGAATACAATGAGCAGTTCTTC
CAISGSVEYNEQFF
>-|-|TRBV19|TRBJ2-6
TGTGCCAGTAGTATAGGTAGTGGCCGGGCCAACGTCCTGACTTTC
CASSIGSGRANVLTF
>-|-|TRBV15|TRBJ2-7
TGTGCCACCAGCAGTAAGAGGCGATACGAGCAGTACTTC
CATSSKRRYEQYF
>-|-|TRBV21-1|TRBJ1-1
TGTGCCAGCAGCCCCCGAGGGGATATTTCAATGAACACTGAAGCTTTCTTT
CASSPRGDISMNTEAFF
>TRBD2|-|TRBV12-3/TRBV12-4|TRBJ2-1
TGTGCCAGCGGTCGCGCTAGCGGAAAAAATGAGCAGTTCTTC
CASGRASGKNEQFF
>TRBD1|-|TRBV4-3|TRBJ2-7
TGCGCCAGCAGCCAAGATTGGGACAGGTACTACGAGCAGTACTTC
CASSQDWDRYYEQYF
>TRBD2|few|TRBV6-1|TRBJ2-7
TGTGCCAGCAGTCTAGCGGGAGAGGGATTCTCCTACGAGCAGTACTTC
CASSLAGEGFSYEQYF
>-|many|TRBV12-3/TRBV12-4|TRBJ1-5
TGTGCCAGCAGCCAGGACGCCTATCAGCCCCAGCATTTT
CASSQDAYQPQHF
>-|-|TRBV20-1|TRBJ1-6
TGCAGTGCTCCCCGGGAAGGGAGGAATTCACCCCTCCACTTT
CSAPREGRNSPLHF
>TRBD1|-|TRBV6-2/TRBV6-3|TRBJ1-1
TGTGCCAGCAGGAGGGGACAGGGACGATTCGCAGCTTTCTTT
CASRRGQGRFAAFF
>-|few|TRBV29-1|TRBJ2-2
TGCAGCGTCCCGGCCGCAACGGACACCGGGGAGCTGTTTTTT
CSVPAATDTGELFF
>-|few|TRBV14|TRBJ2-1
TGTGCCAGCAGCCAAGATCTGTTGAGCTCCTACAATGAGCAGTTCTTC
CASSQDLLSSYNEQFF
>-|-|TRBV7-2|TRBJ2-3
TGTGCCAGCAGCTCCATGAGGGGCACAGATACGCAGTATTTT
CASSSMRGTDTQYF
>-|-|TRBV2|TRBJ2-2
TGTGCCAGCCAGAGGGAGGAATACACCGGGGAGCTGTTTTTT
CASQREEYTGELFF
>-|-|TRBV5-1|TRBJ1-1
TGCGCCAGCAGCTTGATAGTGGGTTTAGAAGCTTTCTTT
CASSLIVGLEAFF
>-|-|TRBV6-6|TRBJ2-3
TGTGCCAGCTCTAGGGCAGTGACAGATACGCAGTATTTT
CASSRAVTDTQYF
>-|many|TRBV29-1|TRBJ2-1
TGCAGCGTTGAAGGCCCGGGACGGAAAAGCAATGAGCAGTTCTTC
CSVEGPGRKSNEQFF
>-|few|TRBV5-1|TRBJ2-7
TGCGCCAGCAGCCCAATATCGACAGCTTCCTACGAGCAGTACTTC
CASSPISTASYEQYF
>-|few|TRBV29-1|TRBJ1-1
TGCAGCGTTGGTCGGGGGCTCACTGAAGCTTTCTTT
CSVGRGLTEAFF
>-|many|TRBV20-1|TRBJ2-7
TGCAGTGCCCCGGGCCAAGCGGCCTACGAGCAGTACTTC
CSAPGQAAYEQYF
>-|many|TRBV5-1|TRBJ2-6
TGCGCCAGCAGTCGGAGGGAAAGGGGCAACGTCCTGACTTTC
CASSRRERGNVLTF
>TRBD2|few|TRBV29-1|TRBJ2-7
TGCAGCGTTGGAAGGGGGACTAGCGGAGTGGTGCCCTACGAGCAGTACTTC
CSVGRGTSGVVPYEQYF
>-|-|TRBV18|TRBJ1-2
TGTGCCAGCTCACCACTCGAGAACTATGGCTACACCTTC
CASSPLENYGYTF
>TRBD1|few|TRBV10-3|TRBJ2-1
TGTGCCATCACTAGGACAGGGACCCTTGAGCAGTTCTTC
CAITRTGTLEQFF